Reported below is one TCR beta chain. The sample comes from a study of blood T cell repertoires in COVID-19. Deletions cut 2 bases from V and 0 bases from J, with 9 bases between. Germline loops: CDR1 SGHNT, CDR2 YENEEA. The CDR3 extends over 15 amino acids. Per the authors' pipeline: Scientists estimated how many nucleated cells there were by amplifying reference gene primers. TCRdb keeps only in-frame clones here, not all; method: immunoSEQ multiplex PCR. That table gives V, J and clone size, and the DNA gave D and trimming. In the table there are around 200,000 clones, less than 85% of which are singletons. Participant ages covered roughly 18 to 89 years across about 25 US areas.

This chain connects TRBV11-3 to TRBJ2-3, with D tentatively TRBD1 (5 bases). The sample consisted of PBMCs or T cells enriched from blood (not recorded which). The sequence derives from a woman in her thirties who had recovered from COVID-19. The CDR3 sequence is CASSLRQSSTDTQYF. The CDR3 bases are TGTGCCAGCAGCTTAAGACAGAGTAGCACAGATACGCAGTATTTT.